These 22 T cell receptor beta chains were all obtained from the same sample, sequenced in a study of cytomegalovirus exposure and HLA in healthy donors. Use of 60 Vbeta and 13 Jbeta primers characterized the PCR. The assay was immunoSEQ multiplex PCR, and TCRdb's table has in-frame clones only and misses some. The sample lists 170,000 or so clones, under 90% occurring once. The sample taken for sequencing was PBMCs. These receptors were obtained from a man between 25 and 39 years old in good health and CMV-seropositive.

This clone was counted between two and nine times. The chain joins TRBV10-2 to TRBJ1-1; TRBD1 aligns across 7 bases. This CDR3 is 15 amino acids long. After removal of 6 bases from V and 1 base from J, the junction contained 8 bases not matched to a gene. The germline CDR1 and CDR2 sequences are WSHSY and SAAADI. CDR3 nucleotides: TGCGCCAGCAGGCTCACGCGGACAGGGAACACTGAAGCTTTCTTT. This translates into CASRLTRTGNTEAFF.

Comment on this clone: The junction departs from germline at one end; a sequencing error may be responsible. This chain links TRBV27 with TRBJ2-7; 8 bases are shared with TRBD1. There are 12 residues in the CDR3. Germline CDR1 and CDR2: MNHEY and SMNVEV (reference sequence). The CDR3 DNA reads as TGTGCCAGCAGTTCGACAGGGGAAACCCTACGGTTC. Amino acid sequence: CASSSTGETLRF.

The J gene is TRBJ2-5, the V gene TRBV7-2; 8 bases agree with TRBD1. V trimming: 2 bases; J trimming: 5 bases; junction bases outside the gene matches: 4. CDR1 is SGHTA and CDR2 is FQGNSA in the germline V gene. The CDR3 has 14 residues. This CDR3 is CASSLQGARETQYF. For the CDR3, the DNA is TGTGCCAGCAGCTTACAGGGGGCGAGGGAGACCCAGTACTTC. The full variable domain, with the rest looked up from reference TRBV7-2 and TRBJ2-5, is GAGVSQSPSNKVTEKGKDVELRCDPISGHTALYWYRQSLGQGLEFLIYFQGNSAPDKSGLPSDRFSAERTGGSVSTLTIQRTQQEDSAVYLCASSLQGARETQYFGPGTRLLVL.

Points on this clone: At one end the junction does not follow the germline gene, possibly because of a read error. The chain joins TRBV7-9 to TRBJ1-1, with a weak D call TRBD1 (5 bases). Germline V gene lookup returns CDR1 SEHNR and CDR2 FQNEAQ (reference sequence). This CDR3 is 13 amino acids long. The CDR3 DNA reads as TGTTCCAGCAGCTTAGCGGGGGGGACTGAAGCTTTCTTT. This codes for CSSSLAGGTEAFF.

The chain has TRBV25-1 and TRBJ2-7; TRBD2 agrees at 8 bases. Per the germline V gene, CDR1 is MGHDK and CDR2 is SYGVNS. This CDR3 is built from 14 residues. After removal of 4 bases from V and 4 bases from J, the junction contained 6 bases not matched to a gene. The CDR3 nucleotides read TGTGCCAGCAGTGCCAGCGGGGGCGCGTACGAGCAGTACTTC. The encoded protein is CASSASGGAYEQYF.

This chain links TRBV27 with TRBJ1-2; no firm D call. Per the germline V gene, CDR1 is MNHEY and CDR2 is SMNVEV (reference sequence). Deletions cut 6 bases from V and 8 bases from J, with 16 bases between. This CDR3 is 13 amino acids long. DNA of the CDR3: TGTGCCAGCAGCCCCGCCACGGGGAACGGCTACACCTTC. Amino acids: CASSPATGNGYTF.

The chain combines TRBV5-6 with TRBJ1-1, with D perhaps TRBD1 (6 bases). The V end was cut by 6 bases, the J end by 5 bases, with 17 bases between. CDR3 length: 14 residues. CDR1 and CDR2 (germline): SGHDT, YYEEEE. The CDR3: CASTFMTGRTEAFF. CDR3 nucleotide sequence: TGTGCCAGCACCTTTATGACAGGAAGAACTGAAGCTTTCTTT.

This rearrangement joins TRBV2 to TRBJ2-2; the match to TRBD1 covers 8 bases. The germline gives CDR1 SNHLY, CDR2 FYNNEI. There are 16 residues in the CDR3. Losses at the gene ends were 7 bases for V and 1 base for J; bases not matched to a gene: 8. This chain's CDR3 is CASTDRGVLNTGELFF. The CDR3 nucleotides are TGTGCCAGCACTGACAGGGGCGTCCTGAACACCGGGGAGCTGTTTTTT.

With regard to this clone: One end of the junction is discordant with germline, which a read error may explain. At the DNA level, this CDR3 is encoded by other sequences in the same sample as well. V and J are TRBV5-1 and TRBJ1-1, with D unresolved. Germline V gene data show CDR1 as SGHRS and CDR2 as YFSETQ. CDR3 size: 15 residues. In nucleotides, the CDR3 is TGCGCCAGCAGCTTGCAGAACGGGGTGAACACTGAAGCCTTCTTT. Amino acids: CASSLQNGVNTEAFF. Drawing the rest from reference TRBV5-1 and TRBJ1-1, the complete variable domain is KAGVTQTPRYLIKTRGQQVTLSCSPISGHRSVSWYQQTPGQGLQFLFEYFSETQRNKGNFPGRFSGRQFSNSRSEMNVSTLELGDSALYLCASSLQNGVNTEAFFGQGTRLTVV.

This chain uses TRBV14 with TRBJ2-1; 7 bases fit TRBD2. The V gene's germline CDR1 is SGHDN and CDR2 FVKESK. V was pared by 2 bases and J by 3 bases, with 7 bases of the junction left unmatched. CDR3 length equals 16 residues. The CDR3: CASSQPLAADYNEQFF. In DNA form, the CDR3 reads TGTGCCAGCAGCCAACCTCTAGCGGCAGACTACAATGAGCAGTTCTTC.

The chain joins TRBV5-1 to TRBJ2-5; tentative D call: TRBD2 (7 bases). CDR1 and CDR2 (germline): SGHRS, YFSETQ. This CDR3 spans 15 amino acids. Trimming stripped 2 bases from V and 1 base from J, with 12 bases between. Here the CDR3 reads CASSFWGGSQETQYF. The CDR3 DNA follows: TGCGCCAGCAGCTTCTGGGGGGGCAGCCAAGAGACCCAGTACTTC.

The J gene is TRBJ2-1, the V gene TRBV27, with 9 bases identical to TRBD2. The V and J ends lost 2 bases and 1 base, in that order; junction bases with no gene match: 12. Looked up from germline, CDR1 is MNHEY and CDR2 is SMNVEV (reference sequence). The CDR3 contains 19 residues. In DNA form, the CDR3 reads TGTGCCAGCAGTTTAGCTGGCGGGAGGGCTTTTTTGTCCTACAATGAGCAGTTCTTC. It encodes CASSLAGGRAFLSYNEQFF.

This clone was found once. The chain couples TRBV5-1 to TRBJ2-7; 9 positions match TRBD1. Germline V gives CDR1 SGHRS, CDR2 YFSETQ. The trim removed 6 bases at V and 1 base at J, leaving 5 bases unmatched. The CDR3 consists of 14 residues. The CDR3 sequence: CASTRQGGSYEQYF. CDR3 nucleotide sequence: TGCGCCAGCACTCGACAGGGGGGATCCTACGAGCAGTACTTC.

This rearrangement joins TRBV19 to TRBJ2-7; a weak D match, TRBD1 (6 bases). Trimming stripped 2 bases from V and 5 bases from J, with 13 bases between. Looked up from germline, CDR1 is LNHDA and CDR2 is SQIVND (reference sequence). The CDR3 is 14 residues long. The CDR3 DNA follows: TGTGCCAGTAGTATATCTCACAGGGCCCACGAGCAGTACTTC. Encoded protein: CASSISHRAHEQYF.

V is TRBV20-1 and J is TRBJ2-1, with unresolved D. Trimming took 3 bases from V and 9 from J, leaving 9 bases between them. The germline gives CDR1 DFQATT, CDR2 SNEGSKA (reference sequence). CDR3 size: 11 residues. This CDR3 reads CSASLESEQFF. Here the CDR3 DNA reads TGCAGTGCTAGTCTTGAGAGTGAGCAGTTCTTC.

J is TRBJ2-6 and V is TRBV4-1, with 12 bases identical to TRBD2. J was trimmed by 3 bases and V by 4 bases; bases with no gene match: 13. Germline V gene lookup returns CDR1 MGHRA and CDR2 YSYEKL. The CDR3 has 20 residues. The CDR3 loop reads CASSPVLAGGMTGGANVLTF. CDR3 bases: TGCGCCAGCAGCCCTGTGCTAGCGGGAGGGATGACCGGTGGGGCCAACGTCCTGACTTTC.

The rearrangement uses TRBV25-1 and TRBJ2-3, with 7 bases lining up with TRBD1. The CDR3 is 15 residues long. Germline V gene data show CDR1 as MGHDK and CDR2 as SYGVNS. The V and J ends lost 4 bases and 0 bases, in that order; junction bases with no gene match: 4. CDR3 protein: CASSATGPSTDTQYF. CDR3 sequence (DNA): TGTGCCAGCAGTGCGACAGGGCCTAGCACAGATACGCAGTATTTT.

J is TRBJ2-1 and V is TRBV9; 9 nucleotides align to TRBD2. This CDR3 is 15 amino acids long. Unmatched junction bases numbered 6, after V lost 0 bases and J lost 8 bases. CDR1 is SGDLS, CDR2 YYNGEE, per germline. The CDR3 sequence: CASSVVLAGRDEQFF. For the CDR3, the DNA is TGTGCCAGCAGCGTAGTTCTAGCGGGAAGGGATGAGCAGTTCTTC.

The CDR3 nucleotides are TGTGCCAGCAGCGTAGAAGGCAGGGTCAACTATGGCTACACCTTC. Translating it yields CASSVEGRVNYGYTF. This sequence joins TRBV9 and TRBJ1-2, with D possibly TRBD1 on 5 matching bases. This CDR3 is 15 amino acids long. Germline V gene sequence: CDR1 SGDLS, CDR2 YYNGEE. V lost 0 bases, J lost 2 bases, and 11 bases lay in between.

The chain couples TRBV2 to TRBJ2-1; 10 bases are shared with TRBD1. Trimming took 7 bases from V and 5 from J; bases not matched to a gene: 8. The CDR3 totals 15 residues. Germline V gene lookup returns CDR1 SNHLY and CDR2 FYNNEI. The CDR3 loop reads CASTTGTGVDNEQFF. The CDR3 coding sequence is TGTGCCAGCACCACCGGGACAGGGGTGGACAATGAGCAGTTCTTC.

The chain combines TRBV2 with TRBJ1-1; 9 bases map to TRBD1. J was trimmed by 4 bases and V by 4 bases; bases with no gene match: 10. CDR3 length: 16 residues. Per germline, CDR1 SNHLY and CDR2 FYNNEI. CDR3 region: CASSGGTGTLGTEAFF. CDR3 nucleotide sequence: TGTGCCAGCAGTGGAGGGACAGGGACCTTGGGCACTGAAGCTTTCTTT.

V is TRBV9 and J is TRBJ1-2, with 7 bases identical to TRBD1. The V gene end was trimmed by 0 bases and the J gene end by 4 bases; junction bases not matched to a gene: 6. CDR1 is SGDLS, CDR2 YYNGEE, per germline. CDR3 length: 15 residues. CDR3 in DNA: TGTGCCAGCAGCGTAGACGGCCAGGGGGGCTATGGCTACACCTTC. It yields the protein CASSVDGQGGYGYTF. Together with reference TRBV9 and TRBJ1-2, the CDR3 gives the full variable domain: DSGVTQTPKHLITATGQRVTLRCSPRSGDLSVYWYQQSLDQGLQFLIQYYNGEERAKGNILERFSAQQFPDLHSELNLSSLELGDSALYFCASSVDGQGGYGYTFGSGTRLTVV.